This TCR beta chain was recorded in a study of T cell repertoires in cytomegalovirus infection. From the reads, TCRdb called clonotypes with MiXCR, one entry per CDR3 protein. The table has about 100,000 distinct CDR3 sequences, approximately 30% seen once. The germline V and J ends were trimmed by 5 bases and 3 bases, with 12 bases remaining between them. The CDR3 extends over 14 amino acids. In germline, CDR1 is MNHNS, CDR2 SASEGT. This clonotype has just a few counts. Its specificity is not known. The TCR sequence derives from a human donor in good health (CMV status not recorded). Some clones in this sample may be carry-over from other donors' samples. The sequencing here drew on CD8+ T cells from cultured PBMCs, taken from culture after CMV antigen stimulation. The chain joins TRBV6-1 to TRBJ2-3, with D perhaps matching TRBD2 (5 bases). The CDR3 bases are TGTGCCAGCAGTCCCCCGGGGAGAACAGATACGCAGTATTTT. It encodes CASSPPGRTDTQYF.